A selection of T cell receptor beta chains follows, all from one sample in a study of blood T cell repertoires in COVID-19. Assay: immunoSEQ multiplex PCR; the TCRdb copy retains only in-frame clones and omits some. This sample has about 59,000 clones, with over 75% found just once. The sample was peripheral blood. The receptors shown here come from a man between 60 and 75 years old with acute or convalescent COVID-19. The CDR3 runs from the conserved cysteine through the conserved F or W. The D gene is left open where the match is weak. Part of the rows lack a size; the others show once, few, many or a class for expanded clones.

v_gene	d_gene	j_gene	abundance	CDR3nt	CDR3aa
TRBV30	TRBD1	TRBJ2-5	NA	TGTGCCTGGAGTCCCCCCGGGGACAGCCTTGGAGAGACCCAGTACTTC	CAWSPPGDSLGETQYF
TRBV19	TRBD2	TRBJ2-5	NA	TGTGCCAGCCAGCGGGGGGGCGGAGAGACCCAGTACTTC	CASQRGGGETQYF
TRBV21-1	NA	TRBJ1-2	NA	TGTGCCAGCAGCAACCGGGACAGGGGGCGCCCCTATGGCTACACCTTC	CASSNRDRGRPYGYTF
TRBV6-1	NA	TRBJ1-3	NA	TGTGCCAGCAGTGAAAACATCTCTGGAAACACCATATATTTT	CASSENISGNTIYF
TRBV10-3	TRBD1	TRBJ1-1	NA	TGTGCCATCAGTGATCCGAGGGGGCCCTGGAACACTGAAGCTTTCTTT	CAISDPRGPWNTEAFF
TRBV12-3/TRBV12-4	NA	TRBJ1-1	NA	TGTGCCATTAGGGGGGGGATTAGTGAAGCTTTCTTT	CAIRGGISEAFF
TRBV11-3	TRBD2	TRBJ2-1	NA	TGTGCCAGCAGCTCCCGGGGGGGCCGGAACAATGAGCAGTTCTTC	CASSSRGGRNNEQFF
TRBV19	TRBD2	TRBJ2-7	NA	TGTGCCAGTAGTCCCGGAAGGACTAGCGGGGCCTACGAGCAGTACTTC	CASSPGRTSGAYEQYF
TRBV3-1/TRBV3-2	TRBD2	TRBJ2-1	once	TGTGCCAGCAGCCTTTTAGCGGGGTACTCGTCCTACAATGAGCAGTTCTTC	CASSLLAGYSSYNEQFF
TRBV6-5	NA	TRBJ1-1	NA	TGTGCCAGCAGGGGCCTGGAAGCCACTGAAGCTTTCTTT	CASRGLEATEAFF
TRBV9	TRBD1	TRBJ1-4	NA	TGTGCCAGCAGCAGCGGACAGGGAATGGGGCGCGGGGAAAAACTGTTTTTT	CASSSGQGMGRGEKLFF
TRBV2	NA	TRBJ1-2	NA	TGTGCCAGCAGTGAATTGGCGACAGGATGTCTTTTC	CASSELATGCLF
TRBV6-6	NA	TRBJ2-3	NA	TGTGCCAGCAGTTACACTTTGACAGATACGCAGTATTTT	CASSYTLTDTQYF
TRBV2	TRBD1	TRBJ2-5	NA	TGTGCCAGCAGTTCGGTCAGGGGGTATAGGGAGACCCAGTACTTC	CASSSVRGYRETQYF
TRBV12-5	NA	TRBJ2-1	NA	TGTGCTAGTGGTTTGGTACCGGGCAGGGCCCTATTCTTC	CASGLVPGRALFF
TRBV6-5	NA	TRBJ2-1	NA	TGTGCCAGCAGTTACTCGGGTAGCACCCATCATGAGCAGTTCTTC	CASSYSGSTHHEQFF
TRBV7-6	TRBD2	TRBJ2-5	NA	TGTGCCAGCAGGGACGGGGGGGGTCTTTTGGAGACCCAGTACTTC	CASRDGGGLLETQYF
TRBV27	NA	TRBJ2-1	few	TGTGCCAGCAGTTTTAGGGCGGGGAACTACAATGAGCAGTTCTTC	CASSFRAGNYNEQFF
TRBV18	TRBD1	TRBJ1-5	NA	TGTGCCAGCTCACCGGGACAGGGGGTAAATCAGCCCCAGCATTTT	CASSPGQGVNQPQHF
TRBV15	TRBD2	TRBJ2-5	once	TGTGCCACCAGCCTAGCGGGGGGGCGTAAAGAGACCCAGTACTTC	CATSLAGGRKETQYF
TRBV28	TRBD1	TRBJ1-4	NA	TGTGCCAGCCTAACCACAGGGGGTCACGAAAAACTGTTTTTT	CASLTTGGHEKLFF
TRBV10-2	NA	TRBJ2-2	few	TGCGCCAGCAGTGAGTCCCAGGGCCCCACGAACACCGGGGAGCTGTTTTTT	CASSESQGPTNTGELFF
TRBV27	NA	TRBJ2-5	NA	TGTGCCAGCAGTTCGATTGACAGGGAGGAACGAGAGACCCAGTACTTC	CASSSIDREERETQYF
TRBV6-1	NA	TRBJ2-6	NA	TGTGCCAGCAGTGATCCAGGGGCTGGGGCCAACGTCCTGACTTTC	CASSDPGAGANVLTF
TRBV7-2	TRBD1	TRBJ2-1	NA	TGTGCCAGCAGCTTAGCGCCCGACAGGGTTCGGGTGAATGAGCAGTTCTTC	CASSLAPDRVRVNEQFF
TRBV10-3	NA	TRBJ2-7	few	TGTGCCATCAGAGCGGGCCCCTACGAGCAGTACTTC	CAIRAGPYEQYF
TRBV3-1/TRBV3-2	TRBD2	TRBJ2-1	NA	TGTGCCAGCAGCCAAGTACCTAGCGGGGGGGCCGAACGGCACAATGAGCAGTTCTTC	CASSQVPSGGAERHNEQFF
TRBV28	NA	TRBJ1-5	NA	TGTGCCACTCGGGGGGAGGGGCCTTTTAATCAGCCCCAGCATTTT	CATRGEGPFNQPQHF
TRBV6-5	NA	TRBJ1-6	few	TGTGCCAGCAGTTACAGTCAGGACTATAATTCACCCCTCCACTTT	CASSYSQDYNSPLHF
TRBV5-1	TRBD2	TRBJ2-5	once	TGCGCCAGCAGCGGGACTAGCGGGGGGGCAGAGACCCAGTACTTC	CASSGTSGGAETQYF